These 20 T cell receptor beta chains originate from one sample sequenced in a study of T-cell reconstitution after alpha-beta-depleted transplantation in children. For TCRbeta, the library was prepared with unique molecular identifiers. One entry per CDR3 protein, called by TCRdb with MiXCR from the PCR reads. The data hold a few hundred thousand distinct CDR3 sequences, with roughly 17% observed a single time. The sample consisted of PBMCs, mostly from graft donor cells, taken 360 days after TCRalphabeta/CD19-depleted stem cell transplant. The receptors were sampled from a boy under three years old who had a stem cell transplant for Wiskott-Aldrich syndrome, so the T cells may come from the graft donor.

This clonotype was seen only a few times. The J gene is TRBJ2-7, the V gene TRBV3-1, with 7 bases aligning to TRBD2. CDR1 is LGHDT, CDR2 YNNKEL, per germline (reference sequence). The CDR3 extends over 14 amino acids. Trimming removed 4 bases from V and 6 bases from J; junction bases left unmatched: 9. The CDR3 nucleotides are TGTGCCAGCAGCCTACGGACTAGATCGTCCGAGCAGTACTTC. Amino acid sequence: CASSLRTRSSEQYF.

The rearrangement joins TRBV5-1 to TRBJ2-3; D is possibly TRBD2 (5 bases). Germline values: CDR1 SGHRS, CDR2 YFSETQ. This CDR3 spans 15 amino acids. Trimming stripped 4 bases from V and 0 bases from J, with 12 bases between. In nucleotides, the CDR3 is TGCGCCAGCAGCCTCGGACTGACAAGCACAGATACGCAGTATTTT. Its protein is CASSLGLTSTDTQYF.

This chain joins TRBV4-3 and TRBJ2-1; 8 bases agree with TRBD2. V gave up 0 bases and J gave up 4 bases; unmatched junction bases: 8. Germline V CDR1 and CDR2: LGHNA, YSLEER. The CDR3 covers 17 residues. The CDR3 nucleotides are TGCGCCAGCAGCCAAGATAGAACGGTAGCGGGGTACAATGAGCAGTTCTTC. Translation: CASSQDRTVAGYNEQFF.

This chain uses TRBV11-3 with TRBJ2-5; possibly TRBD1 for D (5 bases). Germline CDR1 reads SGHNT; CDR2 reads YENEEA. This CDR3 comprises 14 residues. Trimming pared 5 bases from V and 4 bases from J, leaving 14 bases between. The DNA of the CDR3 is TGTGCCAGCAGCAGTAGGGGTTTGCGAGAGACCCAGTACTTC. Protein sequence: CASSSRGLRETQYF. Filled out from reference TRBV11-3 and TRBJ2-5, the complete variable domain reads EAGVVQSPRYKIIEKKQPVAFWCNPISGHNTLYWYLQNLGQGPELLIRYENEEAVDDSQLPKDRFSAERLKGVDSTLKIQPAELGDSAVYLCASSSRGLRETQYFGPGTRLLVL.

This rearrangement joins TRBV20-1 to TRBJ2-1, with D possibly TRBD2 on 7 matching bases. The germline V and J ends were trimmed by 4 bases and 7 bases, with 20 bases remaining between them. Germline V CDR1 and CDR2: DFQATT, SNEGSKA (reference sequence). The CDR3 runs 15 residues. As DNA, the CDR3 is TGCAGTGCTACCGAACTGGCGGGGGCGAATAATGAGCAGTTCTTC. Amino acid sequence: CSATELAGANNEQFF.

This clonotype was found a few times. The chain is built from TRBV6-5 and TRBJ1-1; unclear D gene. Germline values: CDR1 MNHEY, CDR2 SVGAGI. The CDR3 runs to 15 residues. Deletions cut 2 bases from V and 0 bases from J, with 10 bases between. The CDR3 protein is CASSYLAAMNTEAFF. CDR3 DNA: TGTGCCAGCAGTTACCTCGCAGCTATGAACACTGAAGCTTTCTTT.

Comments on this clonotype: A much larger clone lies a single base off, so this may be a read error. The CDR3 region is CASSHGLGQTQYF. The CDR3 coding sequence is TGTGCCAGCAGCCATGGGCTTGGGCAGACCCAGTACTTC. V is TRBV4-2 and J is TRBJ2-5; the D is unclear. Germline assignment: CDR1 LGHNA and CDR2 YNFKEQ. V gave up 3 bases and J gave up 6 bases, with 11 bases separating them. The CDR3 loop spans 13 amino acids.

The genes are TRBV24-1 and TRBJ2-5, with 7 positions matching TRBD1. The junction had 4 bases not matched to a gene; V was cut back by 0 bases and J by 1 base. From germline, CDR1 is KGHDR and CDR2 SFDVKD. The CDR3 contains 16 residues. DNA of the CDR3: TGTGCCACCAGTGATTTGCCCGGGACAGCCCAAGAGACCCAGTACTTC. Encoded protein: CATSDLPGTAQETQYF.

This clonotype came up a few times. The chain carries TRBV6-5 and TRBJ2-6; 7 bases map to TRBD2. Germline V gene lookup returns CDR1 MNHEY and CDR2 SVGAGI. V lost 0 bases and J lost 2; bases outside the gene matches: 1. The CDR3 covers 16 residues. CDR3 protein: CASSYSGGAGANVLTF. Here the CDR3 DNA reads TGTGCCAGCAGTTACTCTGGGGGGGCTGGGGCCAACGTCCTGACTTTC.

This rearrangement joins TRBV5-1 to TRBJ2-5; 11 nucleotides match TRBD2. CDR3 length: 16 residues. V was clipped by 0 bases and J by 5 bases; unmatched bases: 6. Germline CDR1 and CDR2: SGHRS and YFSETQ. The CDR3: CASSLDLAGGVETQYF. CDR3 nucleotides: TGCGCCAGCAGCTTGGATCTAGCGGGGGGCGTGGAGACCCAGTACTTC.

The V and J genes are TRBV28 and TRBJ1-1; TRBD1 is a possible D gene (6 bases). In germline, CDR1 is MDHEN, CDR2 SYDVKM. The CDR3 has 14 amino acids. V was pared by 1 base and J by 7 bases, with 13 bases between. CDR3 nucleotides: TGTGCCAGCAGTTTATATGGGGGCACAGGTGAAGCTTTCTTT. This encodes CASSLYGGTGEAFF.

This chain uses TRBV30 with TRBJ2-2; 10 bases are shared with TRBD1. Germline CDR1 reads GTSNPN; CDR2 reads SVGIG (reference sequence). Trimming cost V 3 bases and J 5 bases; bases outside gene matches: 15. The length of the CDR3 is 18 residues. The CDR3 DNA follows: TGTGCCTGGAGCAGAGACAGGGGGCGGTCACCCTTAACCGGGGAGCTGTTTTTT. Translating it yields CAWSRDRGRSPLTGELFF.

The rearrangement uses TRBV30 and TRBJ2-7, with TRBD2 matching over 8 bases. Trimming cost V 5 bases and J 2 bases; bases outside gene matches: 5. Germline lookup yields CDR1 GTSNPN and CDR2 SVGIG (reference sequence). The CDR3 loop spans 13 amino acids. CDR3 DNA: TGTGCCTGGTCCAGCGGGGGCCCCTACGAGCAGTACTTC. Encoded protein: CAWSSGGPYEQYF. Using reference TRBV30 and TRBJ2-7 for the parts outside the CDR3, the full variable domain is SQTIHQWPATLVQPVGSPLSLECTVEGTSNPNLYWYRQAAGRGLQLLFYSVGIGQISSEVPQNLSASRPQDRQFILSSKKLLLSDSGFYLCAWSSGGPYEQYFGPGTRLTVT.

V and J are TRBV3-1 and TRBJ2-2; D is unclear. Trimming stripped 2 bases from V and 7 bases from J, with 11 bases between. The CDR3 loop spans 14 amino acids. Germline CDR1 reads LGHDT; CDR2 reads YNNKEL (reference sequence). CDR3 nucleotides: TGTGCCAGCAGCCAATGGGGAAAGAGCGGGGAGCTGTTTTTT. As protein: CASSQWGKSGELFF. Filled out from reference TRBV3-1 and TRBJ2-2, the complete variable domain reads DTAVSQTPKYLVTQMGNDKSIKCEQNLGHDTMYWYKQDSKKFLKIMFSYNNKELIINETVPNRFSPKSPDKAHLNLHINSLELGDSAVYFCASSQWGKSGELFFGEGSRLTVL.

The chain has TRBV5-1 and TRBJ2-5; 8 nucleotides match TRBD1. Per germline, CDR1 SGHRS and CDR2 YFSETQ. The CDR3 is made up of 16 amino acids. V lost 2 bases to trimming and J lost 5 bases; unmatched junction nucleotides: 11. CDR3 in amino acids: CASSFGDRGSGETQYF. The CDR3 DNA sequence: TGCGCCAGCAGCTTCGGAGACAGGGGATCGGGTGAGACCCAGTACTTC.

The chain carries TRBV28 and TRBJ2-3; the D is unclear. Deletions cut 1 base from V and 1 base from J, with 12 bases between. The CDR3 has 16 residues. Germline-derived CDR1 and CDR2 are MDHEN and SYDVKM. CDR3 residues: CASSLLQRIGTDTQYF. As DNA, the CDR3 is TGTGCCAGCAGTTTATTGCAGAGAATAGGCACAGATACGCAGTATTTT.

In this sample, this clonotype turned up a few times. The V and J genes are TRBV2 and TRBJ2-7; 13 bases match TRBD2. Per germline, CDR1 SNHLY and CDR2 FYNNEI. With V trimmed by 5 bases and J by 2 bases, 18 bases remained unmatched. There are 20 residues in the CDR3. CDR3 residues: CASSLAPGLAGFYITYEQYF. CDR3 coding DNA: TGTGCCAGCAGTTTGGCCCCGGGACTAGCGGGATTCTATATCACCTACGAGCAGTACTTC.

The chain couples TRBV6-5 to TRBJ2-7; 12 bases fit TRBD2. This CDR3 comprises 17 residues. Per the germline V gene, CDR1 is MNHEY and CDR2 is SVGAGI. J was trimmed by 1 base and V by 2 bases; bases with no gene match: 6. As DNA, the CDR3 is TGTGCCAGCAGTTACCCCCTAGCGGGAGGGCCGTCCTACGAGCAGTACTTC. Amino acids: CASSYPLAGGPSYEQYF.

This clonotype occurred a few times. The chain employs TRBV7-8 and TRBJ2-5, with TRBD1 matching over 8 bases. The CDR3 loop spans 14 amino acids. Germline values: CDR1 SGHVS, CDR2 FQNEAQ. The trim removed 4 bases at V and 5 bases at J, leaving 6 bases unmatched. The CDR3 coding sequence is TGTGCCAGCAGCTCCAGGACAGGGCGGGAGACCCAGTACTTC. It yields the protein CASSSRTGRETQYF.

This clonotype was seen a few times. V and J are TRBV14 and TRBJ2-3, with 9 bases aligning to TRBD2. CDR3 length: 15 amino acids. V was clipped by 3 bases and J by 4 bases; unmatched bases: 5. CDR1 and CDR2 from the germline V gene are SGHDN and FVKESK. The CDR3 reads CASSHLTSGPDTQYF. The CDR3, as DNA: TGTGCCAGCAGCCACTTGACTAGCGGCCCAGATACGCAGTATTTT.